A selection of T cell receptor beta chains follows, all from one sample in a study of blood T cell repertoires in COVID-19. TCRdb keeps only in-frame clones here, not all; method: immunoSEQ multiplex PCR. This sample yields around 60,000 clones, of which roughly 79% are seen a single time; about 30% belongs to the top ten. Material: peripheral blood. These receptors all stem from a human donor in a cohort sampled during active COVID-19. The CDR3 runs from the conserved cysteine through the conserved F or W. Fields, in order: clone size, D gene, V gene, J gene, CDR3 DNA, CDR3 protein. A D gene is named only where the DNA matches it firmly. Clone size is not always given. Where it is, it says once, few, many or a class for expanded clones.

few,-,TRBV7-9,TRBJ1-2,TGTGCCAGCAGCTTAGGCCAGTCTCCCTATGGCTACACCTTC,CASSLGQSPYGYTF
-,-,TRBV10-1,TRBJ2-5,TGCGCCAGCAGTGAGGGCCCCGGGGAGACCCAGTACTTC,CASSEGPGETQYF
-,TRBD2,TRBV15,TRBJ2-5,TGTGCCACCAGCAGAGATGGGAGGGGTCGGTTGGAGACCCAGTACTTC,CATSRDGRGRLETQYF
-,-,TRBV2,TRBJ1-6,TGTGCCAGCATTCTATCCGGGACTCTCCACTTT,CASILSGTLHF
-,-,TRBV7-2,TRBJ1-3,TGTGCCAGCAGCCCGGGGTTTAGTACAACCATATATTTT,CASSPGFSTTIYF
-,-,TRBV7-2,TRBJ1-1,TGTGCCAGCAGCTTCGACCTAGGGGACACTGAAGCTTTCTTT,CASSFDLGDTEAFF
few,-,TRBV4-3,TRBJ1-2,TGCGCCAGCAGCCAAGATCGGGGAATCGGTGGCTACACCTTC,CASSQDRGIGGYTF
-,-,TRBV6-2/TRBV6-3,TRBJ1-5,TGTGCCAGCAGTTATTCCACCCTATATAGCAATCAGCCCCAGCATTTT,CASSYSTLYSNQPQHF
-,-,TRBV27,TRBJ1-2,TGTGCCAGCAGGCCTCCCGAGGGCGGCTACACCTTC,CASRPPEGGYTF
-,-,TRBV6-5,TRBJ2-2,TGTGCCAGCAGGGATGGGCAGCCAAATACCGGGGAGCTGTTTTTT,CASRDGQPNTGELFF
-,TRBD1,TRBV2,TRBJ2-7,TGTGCCAGCACTAGGGACAGGAGGCCCGAGCAGTACTTC,CASTRDRRPEQYF
-,-,TRBV5-1,TRBJ2-7,TGCGCCAGCAGCTTGGGCCCTGGACTGGAGCAGTACTTC,CASSLGPGLEQYF
few,TRBD2,TRBV14,TRBJ2-2,TGTGCCAGCAGCCAATGGGGCACTAGCGGGTCCACCGGGGAGCTGTTTTTT,CASSQWGTSGSTGELFF
-,TRBD1,TRBV27,TRBJ2-7,TGTGCCAGCGCCATGTCGGGACAGGGTTCCTACGAGCAGTACTTC,CASAMSGQGSYEQYF
-,-,TRBV3-1/TRBV3-2,TRBJ2-1,TGTGCCAGCAGAATCAGGGGTGGGTATGAGCAGTTCTTC,CASRIRGGYEQFF
-,TRBD2,TRBV5-1,TRBJ2-7,TGCGCCAGCAGCTACTCAACTAGCGGCGAGCAGTACTTC,CASSYSTSGEQYF
-,TRBD1,TRBV6-2/TRBV6-3,TRBJ1-2,TGTGCCAGCAGCCCCGGGACAGGGGGGGACTATGGCTACACCTTC,CASSPGTGGDYGYTF
few,-,TRBV20-1,TRBJ1-1,TGCAGCAACTTAATAGTTGAGGAAGCTTTCTTT,CSNLIVEEAFF
many,TRBD1,TRBV6-5,TRBJ1-2,TGTGCCAGCACTTTGGACAGGTCGAGCTATGGCTACACCTTC,CASTLDRSSYGYTF
-,TRBD1,TRBV4-1,TRBJ1-5,TGCGCCAGCAGCCAAGAAGGGGGCCTTGAGCCCCAGCATTTT,CASSQEGGLEPQHF
few,TRBD1,TRBV30,TRBJ1-6,TGTGCCTGGAGAGGGACAGGTCAAATCGCGAGGAGCTCCTATAATTCACCCCTCCACTTT,CAWRGTGQIARSSYNSPLHF
-,-,TRBV28,TRBJ1-1,TGTGCCAGCAAGCCCGGGATGGAGACTGAAGCTTTCTTT,CASKPGMETEAFF
few,TRBD2,TRBV7-7,TRBJ2-5,TGTGCTAGCAGCCCGGTGGGGGGGACGGAGACCCAGTACTTC,CASSPVGGTETQYF
-,-,TRBV15,TRBJ1-2,TGTGCCACCAGCAGAGATAAGATGCAGGGACTAAGCTATGGCTACACCTTC,CATSRDKMQGLSYGYTF
-,-,TRBV4-2,TRBJ2-7,TGTGCCAGCAGCCAAGGAACAGGCGAGCAGTACTTC,CASSQGTGEQYF
-,-,TRBV5-4,TRBJ1-6,TGTGCCAGCAGCTTGGTCGGCAGGGGTAATTCACCCCTCCACTTT,CASSLVGRGNSPLHF
-,TRBD2,TRBV6-5,TRBJ2-1,TGTGCCAGCAACCCGCGGGGGACCGGGGACAATGAGCAGTTCTTC,CASNPRGTGDNEQFF
few,-,TRBV4-2,TRBJ2-7,TGTGCCAGCAGCCAAGCCCTGGCCGGTGGAGTCTACGAGCAGTACTTC,CASSQALAGGVYEQYF
once,TRBD1,TRBV5-5,TRBJ2-1,TGTGCCAGCAGCTTGGTATGGGAAGGGGGCGAGCAGTTCTTC,CASSLVWEGGEQFF
-,TRBD1,TRBV12-5,TRBJ2-2,TGTGCTAGTGGTTTGCCCCCGGGACAGGGCTCCGGGGAGCTGTTTTTT,CASGLPPGQGSGELFF
-,-,TRBV5-6,TRBJ1-4,TGTGCCAGCAGCTATACCAATGAGGGCCTTGAAAAACTGTTTTTT,CASSYTNEGLEKLFF
-,-,TRBV4-2,TRBJ2-3,TGTGCCAGCAGCCAAGATCTGGGGGGAGGGGGAAAAGATACGCAGTATTTT,CASSQDLGGGGKDTQYF
-,-,TRBV6-5,TRBJ2-1,TGTGCCACCGACACGAAATGGACCTACAATGAGCAGTTCTTC,CATDTKWTYNEQFF
once,-,TRBV7-9,TRBJ1-4,TGTGCCAGCAGCCACGGGTCAGGGGTGGGTGAAAAACTGTTTTTT,CASSHGSGVGEKLFF
-,TRBD1,TRBV24-1,TRBJ2-1,TGTGCCACCAGTGATGGACCTCGTCCGGGACAGGGCGCCAATGAGCAGTTCTTC,CATSDGPRPGQGANEQFF
-,-,TRBV5-1,TRBJ2-1,TGCGCCAGCAGCGGTGGCTTATTATACAATGAGCAGTTCTTC,CASSGGLLYNEQFF